The rows below give T cell receptor beta chains drawn from one sample of a study of OX40 agonist ivuxolimab in advanced cancers. Assay: immunoSEQ multiplex PCR; the TCRdb copy retains only in-frame clones and omits some. The sample yields over 25,000 clones, around 80% seen once. The sample in question was CD4+ or CD8+ T cells sorted from blood, obtained in a trial of the OX40 agonist ivuxolimab. Every receptor here comes from an adult with an advanced solid tumor such as melanoma, head and neck, liver or kidney cancer. Both conserved end residues are part of each CDR3. The order of the fields is J gene, D gene, clone size, V gene, CDR3 protein, CDR3 DNA. A D gene is named only where the DNA matches it firmly. Clone sizes are given selectively: once, few, many, or a class where the clone is expanded.

TRBJ2-1 . . TRBV2 CASSSSFRGNDEQFF TGTGCCAGCAGCTCCTCGTTTCGGGGGAACGATGAGCAGTTCTTC
TRBJ1-1 . . TRBV29-1 CSVGDTEAFF TGCAGCGTTGGGGACACTGAAGCTTTCTTT
TRBJ1-2 TRBD1 once TRBV6-5 CASSWRTGYGYTF TGTGCCAGCAGTTGGCGGACAGGCTATGGCTACACCTTC
TRBJ1-1 . . TRBV6-5 CASSLRWNTEAFF TGTGCCAGCAGCCTCAGATGGAACACTGAAGCTTTCTTT
TRBJ1-1 . . TRBV5-1 CASSSLADWGEPEAFF TGCGCCAGCAGCTCTTTAGCGGACTGGGGCGAGCCTGAAGCTTTCTTT
TRBJ2-2 . . TRBV19 CASSIGVGTGELFF TGTGCCAGTAGTATAGGGGTGGGCACCGGGGAGCTGTTTTTT
TRBJ2-5 . . TRBV5-4 CASSLAASDFQETQYF TGTGCCAGCAGCTTGGCGGCTAGTGACTTTCAAGAGACCCAGTACTTC
TRBJ2-7 TRBD1 . TRBV7-6 CASSPGQGNSYEQYF TGTGCCAGCAGCCCTGGACAGGGCAACTCCTACGAGCAGTACTTC
TRBJ2-3 TRBD2 . TRBV6-1 CASSELGTIRTDTQYF TGTGCCAGCAGTGAATTGGGGACTATCCGCACAGATACGCAGTATTTT
TRBJ2-7 . . TRBV9 CASSVEGGADEQYF TGTGCCAGCAGCGTAGAGGGCGGCGCGGACGAGCAGTACTTC
TRBJ1-1 . . TRBV4-1 CASSQGLCRNTEAFF TGCGCCAGCAGCCAAGGTCTGTGTCGGAACACTGAAGCTTTCTTT
TRBJ1-1 . . TRBV6-5 CASSYPRKGGGTEAFF TGTGCCAGCAGTTACCCAAGGAAGGGAGGGGGAACTGAAGCTTTCTTT
TRBJ2-2 TRBD2 . TRBV5-1 CASSLFSGGSGELFF TGCGCCAGCAGCTTGTTCAGCGGGGGGTCCGGGGAGCTGTTTTTT
TRBJ2-7 . . TRBV5-6 CASSEFSGGTYEQYF TGTGCCAGCAGTGAGTTTTCGGGGGGCACCTACGAGCAGTACTTC
TRBJ1-3 . . TRBV10-3 CAISVGSPLSGNTIYF TGTGCCATCAGTGTTGGTTCCCCTCTCTCTGGAAACACCATATATTTT
TRBJ2-3 . . TRBV5-6 CASSLERSTDTQYF TGTGCCAGCAGCTTGGAAAGAAGCACAGATACGCAGTATTTT
TRBJ1-2 . . TRBV5-6 CASSLLGPAKGGYTF TGTGCCAGCAGCCTACTAGGGCCCGCCAAGGGCGGCTACACCTTC